This passage covers 26 T cell receptor beta chains from one sample sequenced in a study of blood T cell repertoires in COVID-19. Some clones are missing from TCRdb's copy, which holds only in-frame ones; the method was immunoSEQ multiplex PCR. The profile shows 130,000 to 150,000 clones, approximately 84% of them singletons. Input material: peripheral blood. These receptors originate from a human donor with acute or convalescent COVID-19. The donor label of this sample is uncertain.

The chain recombines TRBV5-1 with TRBJ1-2; TRBD1 matches at 9 bases. CDR3 length: 13 amino acids. Germline CDR1 is SGHRS and CDR2 is YFSETQ. V dropped 7 bases and J dropped 4; count of bases not matched to a gene: 5. DNA of the CDR3: TGCGCCAGCGGGGACAGGGTTTCCTATGGCTACACCTTC. Its translation is CASGDRVSYGYTF.

V usage is TRBV27 and J usage is TRBJ1-5; D gene uncertain. Germline V CDR1 and CDR2: MNHEY, SMNVEV (reference sequence). Trimming stripped 3 bases from V and 11 bases from J, with 14 bases between. The CDR3 covers 13 residues. This CDR3 reads CASSFFLGGAQHF. CDR3 in DNA: TGTGCCAGCAGTTTCTTTTTGGGTGGAGCCCAGCATTTT.

The chain has TRBV19 and TRBJ1-2; perhaps TRBD1 as D (5 bases). The V and J ends lost 1 base and 4 bases respectively, with 10 bases between them. Germline CDR1 is LNHDA and CDR2 is SQIVND (reference sequence). CDR3 length equals 14 residues. The CDR3 region is CASSIGQGPYGYTF. The CDR3 DNA is TGTGCCAGTAGTATAGGGCAGGGCCCCTATGGCTACACCTTC.

For this clone: Mismatch with germline at one junction end may stem from a read error. The chain couples TRBV7-9 to TRBJ2-1, with TRBD2 matching over 11 bases. CDR3 length: 15 amino acids. Germline CDR1 and CDR2: SEHNR and FQNEAQ (reference sequence). The CDR3 coding sequence is TGTGCCAGCAGCTTAGCCACGCCAACTAGCGGGAGTTTGATCTTC. This translates into CASSLATPTSGSLIF.

The V and J genes are TRBV11-3 and TRBJ2-7, with D unresolved. CDR3 length equals 12 residues. Germline V lookup: CDR1 SGHNT, CDR2 YENEEA. V was clipped by 2 bases and J by 6 bases, with 8 bases between them. CDR3 loop: CASSLNSREQYF. CDR3 sequence (DNA): TGTGCCAGCAGCTTAAACTCCCGCGAGCAGTACTTC.

This chain connects TRBV7-2 to TRBJ1-5, with a weak D call TRBD1 (6 bases). This CDR3 is 18 amino acids long. The V gene lost 5 bases and the J gene lost 1 base, with 21 bases spanning the gap. The V gene's germline CDR1 is SGHTA and CDR2 FQGNSA. The CDR3 reads CASSEQSWDTQSNQPQHF. CDR3 DNA: TGTGCCAGCAGCGAACAAAGCTGGGACACACAAAGCAATCAGCCCCAGCATTTT.

This chain links TRBV2 with TRBJ1-2, with 8 bases identical to TRBD1. V shed 6 bases and J 5 bases; nucleotides not matched to a gene: 2. The CDR3 has 12 residues. CDR1 is SNHLY and CDR2 is FYNNEI in the germline V gene. The CDR3 sequence: CASRTGDYGYTF. The DNA for the CDR3 is TGTGCCAGCAGGACAGGGGATTATGGCTACACCTTC.

This sequence joins TRBV7-9 and TRBJ1-4, with 9 bases fitting TRBD1. Germline loops: CDR1 SEHNR, CDR2 FQNEAQ (reference sequence). This CDR3 contains 15 residues. The V gene end was trimmed by 1 base and the J gene end by 7 bases; junction bases not matched to a gene: 4. The CDR3 sequence: CASSLVGQGLEKLFF. Here the CDR3 DNA reads TGTGCCAGCAGCTTAGTCGGACAGGGGCTTGAAAAACTGTTTTTT.

This chain uses TRBV12-3 or TRBV12-4 with TRBJ1-4; the D is unclear. The CDR3 loop spans 13 amino acids. Between the trimmed V and J ends, which lost 5 bases and 8 bases, there was a span of 12 bases. DNA for the CDR3: TGTGCCAGCAGTACGATTATTGGCGAAAAACTGTTTTTT. Its protein product is CASSTIIGEKLFF.

This rearrangement joins TRBV5-4 to TRBJ2-1, with 8 bases matching TRBD2. The CDR3 sequence is 18 residues long. With V trimmed by 0 bases and J by 4 bases, 12 bases remained unmatched. Germline V gene lookup returns CDR1 SGHNT and CDR2 YYREEE (reference sequence). Written as DNA, the CDR3 is TGTGCCAGCAGCTTGGGAGGGATCGCGGGAGGCACTTACAATGAGCAGTTCTTC. As protein: CASSLGGIAGGTYNEQFF.

This chain uses TRBV19 with TRBJ2-1; D is uncertain. The CDR3 extends over 15 amino acids. V gave up 6 bases and J gave up 0 bases, with 12 bases separating them. CDR1 and CDR2 (germline): LNHDA, SQIVND (reference sequence). The CDR3 is CASSPRTSSYNEQFF. CDR3 in DNA: TGTGCCAGTAGCCCTAGAACAAGCTCCTACAATGAGCAGTTCTTC. The whole variable domain, filled in from reference TRBV19 and TRBJ2-1, reads DGGITQSPKYLFRKEGQNVTLSCEQNLNHDAMYWYRQDPGQGLRLIYYSQIVNDFQKGDIAEGYSVSREKKESFPLTVTSAQKNPTAFYLCASSPRTSSYNEQFFGPGTRLTVL.

The chain carries TRBV2 and TRBJ1-3; D might be TRBD1 (5 bases). The V gene lost 6 bases and the J gene lost 7 bases, with 16 bases spanning the gap. CDR3 length: 14 amino acids. CDR1 is SNHLY, CDR2 FYNNEI, per germline. The CDR3 sequence is CASRREEGTNTIYF. The CDR3 nucleotides read TGTGCCAGCAGAAGAGAGGAGGGGACGAACACCATATATTTT.

The J gene is TRBJ2-2, the V gene TRBV19; 9 nucleotides agree with TRBD1. The CDR3 sequence is 13 residues long. Looked up from germline, CDR1 is LNHDA and CDR2 is SQIVND (reference sequence). V shed 10 bases and J 4 bases; nucleotides not matched to a gene: 4. The CDR3 reads CATEDRGTGELFF. Here the CDR3 DNA reads TGTGCCACTGAGGACAGGGGCACCGGGGAGCTGTTTTTT. The variable domain in full, completed from reference TRBV19 and TRBJ2-2, reads DGGITQSPKYLFRKEGQNVTLSCEQNLNHDAMYWYRQDPGQGLRLIYYSQIVNDFQKGDIAEGYSVSREKKESFPLTVTSAQKNPTAFYLCATEDRGTGELFFGEGSRLTVL.

The chain carries TRBV2 and TRBJ2-5, with 7 bases lining up with TRBD2. This CDR3 is built from 13 residues. V lost 8 bases and J lost 2; bases outside the gene matches: 5. Germline V gene lookup returns CDR1 SNHLY and CDR2 FYNNEI. CDR3 loop: CASVGGWQETQYF. CDR3 nucleotides: TGTGCCAGCGTGGGGGGGTGGCAAGAGACCCAGTACTTC.

This rearrangement joins TRBV16 to TRBJ2-2, with a weak D call TRBD1 (5 bases). CDR1 is KGHSY and CDR2 is FQNENV in the germline V gene. V lost 1 base and J lost 3, with 12 bases in between. The CDR3 length is 16 residues. The CDR3 protein is CASSQFRVVDTGELFF. CDR3 nucleotide sequence: TGTGCCAGCAGCCAATTCAGGGTGGTGGACACCGGGGAGCTGTTTTTT.

The chain has TRBV4-3 and TRBJ2-2; 8 bases are a match to TRBD2. With 1 base clipped from V and 8 bases from J, the junction kept 21 bases outside the gene matches. Germline V CDR1 and CDR2: LGHNA, YSLEER. The CDR3 loop spans 20 amino acids. The CDR3 sequence is CASSQVRITGRAGLLGELFF. CDR3 nucleotide sequence: TGCGCCAGCAGCCAAGTCAGGATCACCGGGAGGGCCGGTTTATTAGGGGAGCTGTTTTTT.

This clone was counted a single time. The chain carries TRBV7-2 and TRBJ2-3; TRBD2 might be the D (6 bases). The CDR3 loop spans 15 amino acids. Trimming took off 4 bases at V and 5 bases at J, with 16 bases between the two ends. CDR1 is SGHTA and CDR2 is FQGNSA in the germline V gene. The CDR3, as DNA: TGTGCCAGCAGCTCCGGGGGTCGAAACAGAGATACGCAGTATTTT. Its protein product is CASSSGGRNRDTQYF.

The genes are TRBV7-9 and TRBJ2-3; 9 positions match TRBD2. Trimming removed 4 bases from V and 5 bases from J; junction bases left unmatched: 10. The CDR3 has 16 amino acids. Germline V gene lookup returns CDR1 SEHNR and CDR2 FQNEAQ (reference sequence). The CDR3 protein is CASSSYPGLAGDTQYF. The CDR3 DNA is TGTGCCAGCAGCTCGTATCCGGGACTAGCAGGAGATACGCAGTATTTT.

J is TRBJ1-1 and V is TRBV6-5; D gene uncertain. Germline V gene data show CDR1 as MNHEY and CDR2 as SVGAGI. The CDR3 runs to 15 residues. The V and J ends lost 2 bases and 1 base respectively, with 11 bases between them. CDR3 DNA sequence: TGTGCCAGCAGTTACGGTGGGCTGGGGAACACTGAAGCTTTCTTT. Its protein is CASSYGGLGNTEAFF.

This chain connects TRBV19 to TRBJ1-2; 8 bases match TRBD1. The J segment lost 13 bases and the V segment lost 6 bases, leaving 13 bases of the junction unmatched. Germline-derived CDR1 and CDR2 are LNHDA and SQIVND (reference sequence). The CDR3 consists of 13 residues. CDR3 sequence (DNA): TGTGCCAGTAGCCCGGACAGGGCGGGGGATGGCACCTTC. It codes for CASSPDRAGDGTF.

This CDR3 reads CASSGDRAVGELFF. The CDR3 nucleotides are TGTGCCAGTAGTGGGGACAGGGCAGTTGGGGAGCTGTTTTTT. The genes are TRBV19 and TRBJ2-2, with 9 bases lining up with TRBD1. This CDR3 spans 14 amino acids. J gave up 8 bases and V 5 bases, and 6 bases lay outside the gene matches. Germline lookup yields CDR1 LNHDA and CDR2 SQIVND (reference sequence).

V and J are TRBV28 and TRBJ2-5; D is ambiguous. The V end was cut by 7 bases, the J end by 4 bases, with 10 bases between. CDR3 length: 12 amino acids. From germline, CDR1 is MDHEN and CDR2 SYDVKM. The CDR3 loop reads CASTSKRETQYF. The CDR3 DNA reads TGTGCCAGCACCTCTAAAAGAGAGACCCAGTACTTC.

In this sample, this clone turned up a few times. The gene calls are TRBV3-1 (or the pseudogene TRBV3-2) and TRBJ2-7; 7 bases align to TRBD1. The J segment lost 2 bases and the V segment lost 1 base, leaving 8 bases of the junction unmatched. The germline V gene has CDR1 LGHDT and CDR2 YNNKEL (reference sequence). The CDR3 totals 16 residues. CDR3 protein: CASSQGTGEIAYEQYF. The CDR3 DNA is TGTGCCAGCAGCCAAGGCACAGGGGAGATTGCCTACGAGCAGTACTTC.

The chain joins TRBV7-2 to TRBJ1-5, with 8 bases identical to TRBD1. V dropped 2 bases and J dropped 7; count of bases not matched to a gene: 13. Germline lookup yields CDR1 SGHTA and CDR2 FQGNSA. There are 17 residues in the CDR3. The CDR3 loop reads CASSLRSPRQGHQPQHF. The CDR3 nucleotides read TGTGCCAGCAGCTTAAGGAGCCCTCGACAGGGGCACCAGCCCCAGCATTTT.

V and J are TRBV7-2 and TRBJ1-5; tentative D call: TRBD1 (5 bases). Between the trimmed V and J ends, which lost 5 bases and 4 bases, there was a span of 15 bases. The length of the CDR3 is 15 residues. Germline CDR1 and CDR2: SGHTA and FQGNSA. Written as DNA, the CDR3 is TGTGCCAGCAGCCGCACATCGGGGGGGAATCAGCCCCAGCATTTT. Translated: CASSRTSGGNQPQHF. The entire variable domain, with the rest obtained from reference TRBV7-2 and TRBJ1-5, is as follows: GAGVSQSPSNKVTEKGKDVELRCDPISGHTALYWYRQSLGQGLEFLIYFQGNSAPDKSGLPSDRFSAERTGGSVSTLTIQRTQQEDSAVYLCASSRTSGGNQPQHFGDGTRLSIL.

The CDR3 sequence is CASSADRASGNTIYF. In DNA, the CDR3 is TGTGCCAGCAGCGCGGACAGGGCCTCTGGAAACACCATATATTTT. The V and J genes are TRBV7-2 and TRBJ1-3; 8 bases fit TRBD1. The CDR3 length is 15 residues. The germline V gene encodes CDR1 SGHTA and CDR2 FQGNSA. Losses at the gene ends were 5 bases for V and 0 bases for J; bases not matched to a gene: 3.